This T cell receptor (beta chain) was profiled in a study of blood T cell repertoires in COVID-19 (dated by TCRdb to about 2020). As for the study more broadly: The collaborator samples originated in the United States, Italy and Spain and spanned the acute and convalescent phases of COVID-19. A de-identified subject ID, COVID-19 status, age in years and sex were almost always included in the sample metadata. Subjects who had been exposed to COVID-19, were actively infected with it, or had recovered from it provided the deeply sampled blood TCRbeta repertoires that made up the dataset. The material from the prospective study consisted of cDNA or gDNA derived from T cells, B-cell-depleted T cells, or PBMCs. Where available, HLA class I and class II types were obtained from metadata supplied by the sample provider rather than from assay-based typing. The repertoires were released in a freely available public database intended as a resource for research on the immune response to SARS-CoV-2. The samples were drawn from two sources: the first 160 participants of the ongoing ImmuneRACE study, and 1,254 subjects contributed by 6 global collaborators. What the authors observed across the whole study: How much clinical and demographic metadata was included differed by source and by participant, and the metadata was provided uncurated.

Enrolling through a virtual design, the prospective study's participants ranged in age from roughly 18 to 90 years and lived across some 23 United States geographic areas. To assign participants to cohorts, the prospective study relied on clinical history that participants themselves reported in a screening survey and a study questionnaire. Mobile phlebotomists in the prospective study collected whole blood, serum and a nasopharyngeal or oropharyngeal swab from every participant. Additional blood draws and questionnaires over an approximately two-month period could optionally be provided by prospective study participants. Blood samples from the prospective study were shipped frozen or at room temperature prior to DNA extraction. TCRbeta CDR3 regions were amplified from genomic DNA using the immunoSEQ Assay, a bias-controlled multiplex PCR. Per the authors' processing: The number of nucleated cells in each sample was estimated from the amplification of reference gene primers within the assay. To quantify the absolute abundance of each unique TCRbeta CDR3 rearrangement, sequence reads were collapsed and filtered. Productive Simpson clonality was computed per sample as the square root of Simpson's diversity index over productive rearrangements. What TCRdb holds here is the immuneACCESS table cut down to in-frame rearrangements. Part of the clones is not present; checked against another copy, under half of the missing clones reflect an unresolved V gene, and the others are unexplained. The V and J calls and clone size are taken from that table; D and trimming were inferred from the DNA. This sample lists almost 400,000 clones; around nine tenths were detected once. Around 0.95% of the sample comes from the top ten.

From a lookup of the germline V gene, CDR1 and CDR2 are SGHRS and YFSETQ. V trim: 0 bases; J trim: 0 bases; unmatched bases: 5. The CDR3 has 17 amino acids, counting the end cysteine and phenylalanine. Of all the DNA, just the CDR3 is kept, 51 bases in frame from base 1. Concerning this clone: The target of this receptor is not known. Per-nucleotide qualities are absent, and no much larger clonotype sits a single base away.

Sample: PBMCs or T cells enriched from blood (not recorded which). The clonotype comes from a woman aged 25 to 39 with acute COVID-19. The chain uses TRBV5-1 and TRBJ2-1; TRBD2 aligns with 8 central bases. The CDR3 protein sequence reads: CASSLERGRSSYNEQFF. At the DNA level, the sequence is TGCGCCAGCAGCTTGGAGCGGGGGCGGAGCTCCTACAATGAGCAGTTCTTC.